The clone carrying this T cell receptor beta chain was seen more than once but under ten times. This entry is derived from a study of regulatory T cells in long-lasting Graves disease. Trimming cost V 2 bases and J 5 bases; bases outside gene matches: 5. The CDR3 contains 14 residues. In germline, CDR1 is SEHNR, CDR2 FQNEAQ (reference sequence). Sequencing libraries for TCR beta were prepared with iRepertoire HTBI primers and Arm-PCR of CDR3 regions. MiXCR, applied by TCRdb to the multiplex PCR reads, yields one record per CDR3 protein. Among 450,000 to 600,000 distinct CDR3 sequences listed, about 16% were seen once. Time point described: newly diagnosed GD, antithyroid drugs for less than 3 months. From RNA extracted from PBMCs, the TCR library was made. The EDTA tubes were filled with about 10 milliliters of drawn peripheral blood. The same data also contributed to another study, on T cells in Graves' hyperthyroidism and ophthalmopathy. That paper notes: The authors' 13 V-J model separated ophthalmopathy from stable hyperthyroidism. Model output signaled ophthalmopathy a median roughly 6.5 months ahead of onset.

The rearrangement joins TRBV7-9 to TRBJ2-7, with TRBD1 matching over 8 bases. The specimen comprised peripheral blood mononuclear cells (PBMCs), sampled at new diagnosis, from a patient treated with antithyroid drugs. This TCR was recovered from a man aged 40-49 years with Graves disease. The CDR3 loop is CASSLSQGAHEQYF. CDR3 DNA: TGTGCCAGCAGCTTATCGCAGGGGGCCCACGAGCAGTACTTC.